The TCR beta chain described here comes from a study of vaccination and CD4 T cells after COVID-19. At the level of the study: Convalescent individuals numbered four females and six males, two being Hispanic. Stimuli were overlapping spike peptide pools of SARS-CoV-2 and three common cold coronaviruses (HCoV-NL63, HCoV-OC43, HCoV-229E).

Sequencing of DNA taken from cultured CD4+ T cells relied on the Oncomine TCR Beta short-read assay. Investigators obtained genomic DNA by extraction from cultured CD4+ T cells. Via MiXCR, TCRdb re-called the PCR reads, giving one row per CDR3 protein. The table shows about 12,000 distinct CDR3 sequences, with about 45% occurring only once. The treatment here: 10-day PBMC culture with coronavirus spike peptide pools or control peptides (ViraFEST assay). Study-level results: Rising from approximately 21 to 38, the median of SARS-CoV-2-reactive clonotypes did not change significantly.

This clonotype showed up just a few times. Its matching antigen is unknown. The sequence came from a human donor who had recovered from COVID-19. The source material was CD4+ T cells from blood, cultured in vitro.

Here the CDR3 reads CASSQDPGGNIQYF. As DNA, the CDR3 is TGCGCCAGCAGCCAAGATCCAGGGGGAAACATTCAGTACTTC. This chain connects TRBV4-3 to TRBJ2-4, with 7 bases lining up with TRBD1. V lost 0 bases to trimming and J lost 6 bases; unmatched junction nucleotides: 2. CDR3 length: 14 amino acids. Per germline, CDR1 LGHNA and CDR2 YSLEER.